The rows below give T cell receptor beta chains drawn from one sample of a study of blood T cell repertoires in COVID-19. TCRdb's table, derived via immunoSEQ multiplex PCR, lists solely in-frame clones and lacks some. The sample holds 60,000 to 90,000 clones; approximately 86% are singletons and the top ten take roughly 19%. Sequenced input: peripheral blood. Receptor source: a human donor in a cohort sampled during active COVID-19. Both conserved end residues are part of each CDR3.

CDR3 length,V gene,J gene,CDR3 protein
16,TRBV11-2,TRBJ2-3,CASRALRGGNTDTQYF
13,TRBV29-1,TRBJ1-1,CSVAGGRNTEAFF
15,TRBV19,TRBJ2-1,CASNNVVQGRDEQFF
16,TRBV27,TRBJ2-1,CASSSLGTGRVNEQFF
14,TRBV7-2,TRBJ1-1,CASSLNFWRTEAFF
14,TRBV2,TRBJ1-5,CASSPERGNQPQHF
20,TRBV19,TRBJ2-2,CASRSQGGAGAPRGTGELFF
14,TRBV6-5,TRBJ2-7,CASSYQDRDDEQYF
16,TRBV7-9,TRBJ1-2,CASSLETTGAGYGYTF
15,TRBV7-8,TRBJ2-3,CASSLWGGGADTQYF
14,TRBV6-5,TRBJ1-2,CASSPGQRNYGYTF
14,TRBV28,TRBJ2-7,CASSLLREGLEQYF
11,TRBV7-9,TRBJ2-7,CAGQTGGEQYF
14,TRBV9,TRBJ2-2,CASSVTQNTGELFF
16,TRBV4-1,TRBJ2-1,CASSQRTSGLYNEQFF
15,TRBV9,TRBJ1-5,CASSVGWRRPQPQHF
15,TRBV2,TRBJ2-1,CASSEAGRTRRAEFF
15,TRBV28,TRBJ2-1,CASSRIGQASGRGFF
12,TRBV3-1/TRBV3-2,TRBJ2-5,CASSQDFRAQYF
17,TRBV4-1,TRBJ2-1,CASSQLASGSSYNEQFF
14,TRBV11-3,TRBJ1-3,CASSLTGLRNTIYF
13,TRBV6-6,TRBJ1-1,CASLGAGNTEAFF
16,TRBV28,TRBJ2-3,CASRAMRLAGTDTQYF
12,TRBV19,TRBJ2-1,CASSKHNNEQFF